This T cell receptor beta chain was recorded in a study of T cell changes during pregnancy in multiple sclerosis. The ends lost 5 bases at V and 1 base at J; junction bases unmatched: 4. Germline lookup yields CDR1 WSHSY and CDR2 SAAADI. This CDR3 comprises 14 residues. Produced via immunoSEQ multiplex PCR; TCRdb's table is partial and in-frame only. The repertoire has tens of thousands of clones, roughly nine tenths of them found once; the top ten carry 6.1%. The clonotype comes from a female donor with multiple sclerosis, enrolled in a pregnancy study. The chain couples TRBV10-2 to TRBJ1-1; 7 nucleotides line up with TRBD1. Sample: CD8+ T cells from peripheral blood mononuclear cells, taken in the second trimester of pregnancy. CDR3 sequence: CASSPGTENTEAFF. CDR3 in DNA: TGCGCCAGCAGTCCCGGGACAGAGAACACTGAAGCTTTCTTT.